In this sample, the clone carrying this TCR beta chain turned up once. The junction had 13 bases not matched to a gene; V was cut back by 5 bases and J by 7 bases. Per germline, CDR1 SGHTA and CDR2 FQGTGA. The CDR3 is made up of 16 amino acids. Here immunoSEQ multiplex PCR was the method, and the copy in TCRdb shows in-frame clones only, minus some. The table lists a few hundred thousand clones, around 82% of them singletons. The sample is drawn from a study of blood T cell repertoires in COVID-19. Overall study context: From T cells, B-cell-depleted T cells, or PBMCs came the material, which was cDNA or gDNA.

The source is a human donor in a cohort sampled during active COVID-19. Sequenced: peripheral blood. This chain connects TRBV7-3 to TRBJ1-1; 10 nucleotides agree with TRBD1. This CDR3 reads CASSQTRMGQGSEAFF. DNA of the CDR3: TGTGCCAGCAGCCAGACCCGGATGGGACAGGGGAGTGAAGCTTTCTTT. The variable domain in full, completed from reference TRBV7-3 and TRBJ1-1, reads GAGVSQTPSNKVTEKGKYVELRCDPISGHTALYWYRQSLGQGPEFLIYFQGTGAADDSGLPNDRFFAVRPEGSVSTLKIQRTERGDSAVYLCASSQTRMGQGSEAFFGQGTRLTVV.